This TCR beta chain was retrieved from a study of T-cell reconstitution after alpha-beta-depleted transplantation in children. CDR1 and CDR2 from the germline V gene are MDHEN and SYDVKM. J gave up 6 bases and V 1 base, and 1 base lay outside the gene matches. The CDR3 runs 13 residues. Preparation of the TCRbeta library involved a method that used unique molecular identifiers. TCRdb called the PCR reads again in MiXCR, with one record for every CDR3 protein. The table has 500,000 or so distinct CDR3 sequences, approximately 32% seen once. The sample was PBMCs from the stem cell graft donor, taken from the stem cell graft. This clonotype was sampled from a human donor who donated a stem cell graft to a child with aplastic anemia. The J gene is TRBJ1-2, the V gene TRBV28, with 8 bases matching TRBD1. CDR3 sequence (DNA): TGTGCCAGCAGTTTATACAGGGGGAATGGCTACACCTTC. It translates to CASSLYRGNGYTF.